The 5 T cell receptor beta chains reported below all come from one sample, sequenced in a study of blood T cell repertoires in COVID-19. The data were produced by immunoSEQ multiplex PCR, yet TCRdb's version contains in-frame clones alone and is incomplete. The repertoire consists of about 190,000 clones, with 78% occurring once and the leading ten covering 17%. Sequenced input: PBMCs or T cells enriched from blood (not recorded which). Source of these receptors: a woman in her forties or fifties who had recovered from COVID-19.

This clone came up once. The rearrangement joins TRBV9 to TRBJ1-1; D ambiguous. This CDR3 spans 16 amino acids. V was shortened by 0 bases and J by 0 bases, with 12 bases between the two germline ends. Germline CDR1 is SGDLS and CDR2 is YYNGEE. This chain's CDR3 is CASSVGDPGVNTEAFF. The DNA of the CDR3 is TGTGCCAGCAGCGTAGGGGATCCCGGGGTGAACACTGAAGCTTTCTTT.

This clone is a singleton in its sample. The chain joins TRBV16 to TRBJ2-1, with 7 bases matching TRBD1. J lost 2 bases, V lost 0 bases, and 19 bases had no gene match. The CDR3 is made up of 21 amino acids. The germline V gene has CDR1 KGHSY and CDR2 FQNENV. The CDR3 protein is CASSQSIGGQLITKAYNEQFF. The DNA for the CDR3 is TGTGCCAGCAGCCAATCGATAGGGGGACAGCTAATAACGAAAGCCTACAATGAGCAGTTCTTC.

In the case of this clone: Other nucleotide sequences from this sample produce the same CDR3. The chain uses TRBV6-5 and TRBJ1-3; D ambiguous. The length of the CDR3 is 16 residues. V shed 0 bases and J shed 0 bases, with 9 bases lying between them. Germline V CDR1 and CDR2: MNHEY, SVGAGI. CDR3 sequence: CASSYSSVSSGNTIYF. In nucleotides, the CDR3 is TGTGCCAGCAGTTACTCGAGTGTCTCCTCTGGAAACACCATATATTTT.

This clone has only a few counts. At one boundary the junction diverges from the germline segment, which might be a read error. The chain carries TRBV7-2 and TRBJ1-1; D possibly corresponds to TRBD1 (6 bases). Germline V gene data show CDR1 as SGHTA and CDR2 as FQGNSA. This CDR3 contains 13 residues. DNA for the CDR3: TGCAGCTACCCCAAACAGGGCTCGACTGAAGCTTTCTTT. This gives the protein CSYPKQGSTEAFF.

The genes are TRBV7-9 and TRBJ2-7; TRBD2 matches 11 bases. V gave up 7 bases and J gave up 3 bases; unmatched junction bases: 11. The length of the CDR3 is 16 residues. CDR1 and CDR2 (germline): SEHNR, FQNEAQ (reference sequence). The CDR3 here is CASTKGLAGSVYEQYF. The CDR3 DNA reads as TGTGCCAGCACCAAAGGACTAGCGGGTTCGGTCTACGAGCAGTACTTC.